The 27 T cell receptor beta chains given below trace back to one sample, sequenced in a study of T cell responses to AZD1222 COVID-19 vaccine. Clones were read by immunoSEQ multiplex PCR, and TCRdb kept only the in-frame ones, dropping some. This repertoire shows about 100,000 clones, 85% to 90% found once; its top ten account for over 15%. This material consisted of peripheral blood, taken on day 0 of AZD1222 vaccination. The receptors were gathered from an adult in good health.

The gene calls are TRBV29-1 and TRBJ2-7; TRBD1 might be the D (7 bases). This CDR3 has 14 residues. The germline V and J ends were trimmed by 4 bases and 7 bases, with 20 bases remaining between them. Germline V gives CDR1 SQVTM, CDR2 ANQGSEA. The CDR3 is CSVVGRGVLDEQYF. The CDR3 coding sequence is TGCAGCGTTGTAGGCAGGGGGGTTCTGGATGAGCAGTACTTC.

This clone was seen only once. The chain links TRBV2 to TRBJ2-3; TRBD2 matches 8 bases. Germline CDR1 SNHLY, CDR2 FYNNEI. V dropped 9 bases and J dropped 6; count of bases not matched to a gene: 5. This CDR3 spans 12 amino acids. CDR3 nucleotides: TGTGCCAGGCGTCCGGGAGGGGATACGCAGTATTTT. This encodes CARRPGGDTQYF. Combining the CDR3 with reference TRBV2 and TRBJ2-3 gives the whole variable domain EPEVTQTPSHQVTQMGQEVILRCVPISNHLYFYWYRQILGQKVEFLVSFYNNEISEKSEIFDDQFSVERPDGSNFTLKIRSTKLEDSAMYFCARRPGGDTQYFGPGTRLTVL.

V is TRBV7-9 and J is TRBJ2-6; D assignment may be TRBD1 or TRBD2 (6 bases each). This CDR3 region has 17 residues. Trimming removed 5 bases from V and 2 bases from J, with 16 bases in between. Germline lookup yields CDR1 SEHNR and CDR2 FQNEAQ (reference sequence). In DNA form, the CDR3 reads TGTGCCAGCAGCCAAATCTTGGGGGGCGCTGGGGCCAACGTCCTGACTTTC. Protein product: CASSQILGGAGANVLTF.

The V and J genes are TRBV5-1 and TRBJ1-6, with a possible D match to TRBD1 (6 bases). The CDR3 has 15 residues. The germline V gene has CDR1 SGHRS and CDR2 YFSETQ. The V end lost 4 bases, the J end lost 9 bases, and 17 bases lay between the germline ends. CDR3 coding DNA: TGCGCCAGCAGCAGGGGTTTTGAAGGGGGTTCACCCCTCCACTTT. This codes for CASSRGFEGGSPLHF.

This clone was recorded once. The V call is TRBV4-1, the J call TRBJ2-3, with D unresolved. The CDR3 loop spans 13 amino acids. Trimming left V 2 bases short and J 3 bases short, with 6 bases between. Germline V gene sequence: CDR1 MGHRA, CDR2 YSYEKL. The CDR3 sequence: CASSQPATDTQYF. The CDR3 bases are TGCGCCAGCAGCCAACCGGCGACAGATACGCAGTATTTT.

The V and J genes are TRBV2 and TRBJ2-1, with D maybe TRBD2 (5 bases). CDR1 SNHLY and CDR2 FYNNEI come from the germline V gene. The CDR3 extends over 13 amino acids. V lost 11 bases and J 4 bases, leaving 15 bases between the germline ends. CDR3 in DNA: TGTGCCTCCGTTGACTATCCGTACAATGAGCAGTTCTTC. This translates into CASVDYPYNEQFF. The variable domain in full, with the rest retrieved from reference TRBV2 and TRBJ2-1, is EPEVTQTPSHQVTQMGQEVILRCVPISNHLYFYWYRQILGQKVEFLVSFYNNEISEKSEIFDDQFSVERPDGSNFTLKIRSTKLEDSAMYFCASVDYPYNEQFFGPGTRLTVL.

This rearrangement joins TRBV7-3 to TRBJ1-1; 8 bases fit TRBD1. The CDR3 length is 14 residues. Looked up from germline, CDR1 is SGHTA and CDR2 is FQGTGA. Losses at the gene ends were 3 bases for V and 1 base for J; bases not matched to a gene: 1. CDR3 sequence (DNA): TGTGCCAGCAGCTTGGGACAGGCGAACACTGAAGCTTTCTTT. It encodes CASSLGQANTEAFF.

This chain connects TRBV7-9 to TRBJ2-6; D is possibly TRBD1 or TRBD2 (5 bases each). Germline CDR1 and CDR2: SEHNR and FQNEAQ (reference sequence). The CDR3 extends over 13 amino acids. Trimming pared 4 bases from V and 10 bases from J, leaving 11 bases between. The CDR3 protein is CASSSGTRNVLTF. CDR3 DNA sequence: TGTGCCAGCAGCTCCGGGACGCGAAACGTCCTGACTTTC.

The chain links TRBV5-4 to TRBJ1-2; no clear D. The CDR3 has 13 residues. The V end was cut by 2 bases, the J end by 3 bases, with 8 bases between. Germline values: CDR1 SGHNT, CDR2 YYREEE (reference sequence). CDR3 coding DNA: TGTGCCAGCAGCTTTACGACGGACTATGGCTACACCTTC. It specifies CASSFTTDYGYTF.

This clone was detected a few times. V is TRBV3-1 (or the pseudogene TRBV3-2) and J is TRBJ2-5; 8 bases align to TRBD2. The V gene end was trimmed by 11 bases and the J gene end by 7 bases; junction bases not matched to a gene: 9. CDR1 and CDR2 from the germline V gene are LGHDT and YNNKEL (reference sequence). This CDR3 is 12 amino acids long. CDR3: CAASGGRGTQYF. Written as DNA, the CDR3 is TGTGCCGCCTCGGGGGGGCGAGGGACCCAGTACTTC.

V is TRBV29-1 and J is TRBJ2-1; D is perhaps TRBD1 (6 bases). The CDR3 consists of 11 residues. Trimming pared 4 bases from V and 7 bases from J, leaving 8 bases between. Germline lookup yields CDR1 SQVTM and CDR2 ANQGSEA. The CDR3 sequence: CSVATGNEQFF. CDR3 sequence (DNA): TGCAGCGTTGCGACAGGTAATGAGCAGTTCTTC.

This clone was detected only once. V gene TRBV7-9 combines with J gene TRBJ1-3; 12 positions match TRBD1. The CDR3 covers 15 residues. V dropped 5 bases and J dropped 4; count of bases not matched to a gene: 3. Per the germline V gene, CDR1 is SEHNR and CDR2 is FQNEAQ (reference sequence). CDR3 sequence: CASSRDRGPGNTIYF. CDR3 nucleotides: TGTGCCAGCAGCCGGGACAGGGGGCCCGGAAACACCATATATTTT.

The rearrangement links TRBV7-9 to TRBJ1-1; 7 bases fit TRBD1. This CDR3 contains 14 residues. V gave up 4 bases and J gave up 4 bases; unmatched junction bases: 6. Germline loops: CDR1 SEHNR, CDR2 FQNEAQ (reference sequence). The CDR3 reads CASSSTGVVTEAFF. The CDR3 bases are TGTGCCAGCAGCTCAACAGGGGTTGTCACTGAAGCTTTCTTT.

The CDR3 loop is CASSLPNSYNEQFF. Written as DNA, the CDR3 is TGCGCCAGCAGCTTGCCCAATTCCTACAATGAGCAGTTCTTC. This chain connects TRBV4-1 to TRBJ2-1, with D unclear. V was trimmed by 5 bases and J by 1 base, leaving 9 bases between them. The length of the CDR3 is 14 residues. Germline lookup yields CDR1 MGHRA and CDR2 YSYEKL.

This sequence joins TRBV7-9 and TRBJ1-1, with D perhaps matching TRBD1 (5 bases). This CDR3 has 15 amino acids. Trimming took off 1 base at V and 4 bases at J, with 13 bases between the two ends. Germline V gives CDR1 SEHNR, CDR2 FQNEAQ (reference sequence). For the CDR3, the DNA is TGTGCCAGCAGCTTAGGTTCCGGCAGGGCCACTGAAGCTTTCTTT. This translates into CASSLGSGRATEAFF.

The CDR3 loop is CATSRTVQETQYF. CDR3 sequence (DNA): TGTGCCACCAGCAGGACAGTTCAAGAGACCCAGTACTTC. The genes are TRBV15 and TRBJ2-5; tentative D call: TRBD1 (5 bases). The V gene lost 3 bases and the J gene lost 2 bases, with 7 bases spanning the gap. The V gene's germline CDR1 is LNHNV and CDR2 YYDKDF (reference sequence). The CDR3 runs to 13 residues.

The chain recombines TRBV9 with TRBJ1-2; D is unclear. The CDR3 consists of 13 residues. Germline CDR1 SGDLS, CDR2 YYNGEE. Trimming stripped 4 bases from V and 7 bases from J, with 14 bases between. The CDR3 nucleotides read TGTGCCAGCAGCCCCACCTTCCGGGGTGGCTACACCTTC. Translation gives CASSPTFRGGYTF.

The chain recombines TRBV11-1 with TRBJ2-7, with TRBD1 identical over 7 bases. The V and J ends lost 5 bases and 2 bases, in that order; junction bases with no gene match: 3. Germline CDR1 reads SGHAT; CDR2 reads FQDESV (reference sequence). The CDR3 consists of 13 residues. DNA of the CDR3: TGTGCCAGCAGCCCACAGGGGACCTACGAGCAGTACTTC. Its translation: CASSPQGTYEQYF.

The rearrangement links TRBV28 to TRBJ1-1, with no clear D. The germline CDR1 and CDR2 sequences are MDHEN and SYDVKM. V was pared by 6 bases and J by 0 bases, with 14 bases between. The CDR3 sequence is 15 residues long. The CDR3 sequence: CASSLDGIMNTEAFF. The CDR3 DNA reads as TGTGCCAGCAGCCTGGACGGTATTATGAACACTGAAGCTTTCTTT.

The J gene is TRBJ2-5, the V gene TRBV5-4, with D perhaps TRBD2 (5 bases). The CDR3 spans 15 residues. Trimming took off 0 bases at V and 1 base at J, with 10 bases between the two ends. Germline CDR1 SGHNT, CDR2 YYREEE (reference sequence). In DNA, the CDR3 is TGTGCCAGCAGCTTGGCCCTCGCGGGCCAAGAGACCCAGTACTTC. Translating it yields CASSLALAGQETQYF.

The chain has TRBV7-3 and TRBJ1-2; 8 bases are shared with TRBD1. There are 14 residues in the CDR3. Trimming at V came to 5 bases and at J to 7 bases, leaving 9 bases not matched to a gene. Germline CDR1 SGHTA, CDR2 FQGTGA. CDR3 in DNA: TGTGCCAGCAGCCTAGATAGACAGGGGTTTGGCTACACCTTC. It codes for CASSLDRQGFGYTF.

This clone was observed once. This sequence joins TRBV11-2 and TRBJ2-4; D not certain. V was shortened by 5 bases and J by 3 bases, with 11 bases between the two germline ends. Per the germline V gene, CDR1 is SGHAT and CDR2 is FQNNGV. The CDR3 sequence is 14 residues long. The CDR3 spells CASSPPVGKNIQYF. CDR3 coding DNA: TGTGCCAGCAGCCCCCCGGTTGGCAAAAACATTCAGTACTTC.

CDR3 sequence: CASSLPRGTGDTEAFF. CDR3 DNA: TGTGCCAGCAGCCTCCCCAGGGGGACAGGGGATACTGAAGCTTTCTTT. The chain couples TRBV11-2 to TRBJ1-1, with 10 nucleotides matching TRBD1. Germline V gene data show CDR1 as SGHAT and CDR2 as FQNNGV. The CDR3 is made up of 16 amino acids. V was pared by 5 bases and J by 5 bases, with 11 bases of the junction left unmatched.

This sequence joins TRBV5-4 and TRBJ1-2, with a possible D match to TRBD1 (6 bases). Germline CDR1 reads SGHNT; CDR2 reads YYREEE (reference sequence). V was cut by 3 bases and J by 2 bases, with 8 bases left in between. The CDR3 is 13 residues long. The CDR3 loop reads CASSSGQNYGYTF. CDR3 bases: TGTGCCAGCAGCTCCGGACAGAACTATGGCTACACCTTC. Variable domain in full (rest from reference TRBV5-4 and TRBJ1-2): ETGVTQSPTHLIKTRGQQVTLRCSSQSGHNTVSWYQQALGQGPQFIFQYYREEENGRGNFPPRFSGLQFPNYSSELNVNALELDDSALYLCASSSGQNYGYTFGSGTRLTVV.

The rearrangement links TRBV5-1 to TRBJ2-3, with D perhaps assigned TRBD1 or TRBD2 (5 bases each). The V gene lost 0 bases and the J gene lost 2 bases, with 10 bases spanning the gap. The CDR3 totals 15 residues. Germline values: CDR1 SGHRS, CDR2 YFSETQ. CDR3: CASSLVGRNTDTQYF. In nucleotides, the CDR3 is TGCGCCAGCAGCTTGGTGGGACGGAACACAGATACGCAGTATTTT.

The CDR3 is CASRGQSYSNQPQHF. The DNA for the CDR3 is TGTGCCAGCAGGGGACAGAGCTATAGCAATCAGCCCCAGCATTTT. V is TRBV2 and J is TRBJ1-5, with 7 bases that match TRBD1. The CDR3 totals 15 residues. Per germline, CDR1 SNHLY and CDR2 FYNNEI. V dropped 6 bases and J dropped 0; count of bases not matched to a gene: 5.

This clone occurred many times. The chain joins TRBV11-3 to TRBJ2-1; D might be TRBD2 (5 bases). This CDR3 has 15 amino acids. Per germline, CDR1 SGHNT and CDR2 YENEEA. V lost 1 base to trimming and J lost 2 bases, with 9 bases between them. The CDR3 here is CASSLGGSPYNEQFF. The CDR3 DNA reads as TGTGCCAGCAGCTTAGGAGGGTCGCCCTACAATGAGCAGTTCTTC.